A selection of T cell receptor beta chains follows, all from one sample in a study of shared clonotypes between healthy human individuals. Libraries were prepared by immunoSEQ multiplex PCR; TCRdb keeps only in-frame clonotypes and omits some of them. The data show around 1 million clones, with roughly 72% seen just once and nearly 1.5% held by the top ten. Material: memory CD4+ T cells sorted from blood. The receptors were sampled from a man younger than 30 in good health. Each CDR3 is given with its conserved first and last residue. D genes are given only for firm matches. Clone size is given for some rows only: seen once, a few or many times, or a class if the clone is expanded.

size | J | D | V | DNA | CDR3
NA | TRBJ2-3 | NA | TRBV15 | TGTGCCACCACGCTAGGAGGTAGCACAGATACGCAGTATTTT | CATTLGGSTDTQYF
NA | TRBJ2-7 | NA | TRBV4-3 | TGCGCCAGCAGCCAAGATAGAAGCGGACCGTTCTCCTACGAGCAGTACTTC | CASSQDRSGPFSYEQYF
NA | TRBJ2-1 | NA | TRBV5-1 | TGCGCCAGCAGCTTACAGGACAATGAGCAGTTCTTC | CASSLQDNEQFF
NA | TRBJ1-6 | NA | TRBV2 | TGTGCCAGCAGTTCGAACCCAGGGGCTGGGAATTCACCCCTCCACTTT | CASSSNPGAGNSPLHF
NA | TRBJ2-1 | TRBD2 | TRBV10-3 | TGTGCCATCAGTGAGTCTGGCGGGAGCTCCTACAATGAGCAGTTCTTC | CAISESGGSSYNEQFF
NA | TRBJ2-5 | NA | TRBV18 | TGTGCCAGCTCACCAAGGCAGGGAGGAGGTGAGACCCAGTACTTC | CASSPRQGGGETQYF
NA | TRBJ2-6 | NA | TRBV18 | TGTGCCAGCTCAGGGTGTCGGGATTTACAAAGTCGGGCCAACGTCCTGACTTTC | CASSGCRDLQSRANVLTF
once | TRBJ1-3 | NA | TRBV27 | TGTGCCAGCAGGCGAAGCTCTGGAAACACCATATATTTT | CASRRSSGNTIYF
NA | TRBJ2-2 | TRBD1 | TRBV18 | TGTGCCAGCTCACCGAACGGGCAGGGGGCTCGGGCCGGGGAGCTGTTTTTT | CASSPNGQGARAGELFF
NA | TRBJ2-1 | TRBD2 | TRBV6-1 | TGTGCCAGCAGAGTAAGTGGACTAGCCAATGAGCAGTTCTTC | CASRVSGLANEQFF
NA | TRBJ1-2 | NA | TRBV7-8 | TGTGCCAGCAGGCCCCCGGACAGCTCGTATGGCTACACCTTC | CASRPPDSSYGYTF
NA | TRBJ1-4 | TRBD1 | TRBV4-3 | TGCGCCAGCAGCCAAAACAGGGGGCCTAGTGAAAAACTGTTTTTT | CASSQNRGPSEKLFF
NA | TRBJ2-1 | TRBD2 | TRBV15 | TGTGCCACCAGCAGTATACGGGAGGGCAAAATCTACAATGAGCAGTTCTTC | CATSSIREGKIYNEQFF
NA | TRBJ1-2 | TRBD1 | TRBV30 | TGTGCCTGGAGTTCGCAGGGGGGAGGCTATGGCTACACCTTC | CAWSSQGGGYGYTF
NA | TRBJ1-5 | NA | TRBV10-2 | TGCGCCAGCAGTGAGTCCGGAGGGAGCAATCAGCCCCAGCATTTT | CASSESGGSNQPQHF
NA | TRBJ1-1 | NA | TRBV19 | TGTGCCAGTAGTTCTCCGGGACCCAACACTGAAGCTTTCTTT | CASSSPGPNTEAFF
NA | TRBJ2-1 | TRBD2 | TRBV2 | TGTGCCAGCAGACCTAGCGGGAGTAACGGCGAGCAGTTCTTC | CASRPSGSNGEQFF
many | TRBJ1-2 | NA | TRBV28 | TGTGCCAGCAGCCTCCCCCAGGGGATGGGGGGCTACACCTTC | CASSLPQGMGGYTF
NA | TRBJ2-5 | NA | TRBV2 | TGTGCCAGCAGTCCACCTGCCTCGGCGCAATTTATACAAGAGACCCAGTACTTC | CASSPPASAQFIQETQYF
NA | TRBJ2-5 | NA | TRBV18 | TGTGCCAGCTCACCACCGCAAGAGACCCAGTACTTC | CASSPPQETQYF
NA | TRBJ2-4 | NA | TRBV2 | TGTGCCAGCAGTCCCCAAACCCAGCTAGCCAAAAACATTCAGTACTTC | CASSPQTQLAKNIQYF
NA | TRBJ1-6 | NA | TRBV7-8 | TGTGCCAGCAGCTTAGCTGGCAGTTCGTCAAATTCACCCCTCCACTTT | CASSLAGSSSNSPLHF
NA | TRBJ2-7 | TRBD1 | TRBV4-3 | TGCGCCAGCAGCTACTTACAAACAGGGGAATACGAGCAGTACTTC | CASSYLQTGEYEQYF
NA | TRBJ2-3 | TRBD2 | TRBV4-1 | TGCGCCAGCAGCCAAGCCGGGACTAGCGGGGGGACTAGCACAGATACGCAGTATTTT | CASSQAGTSGGTSTDTQYF
NA | TRBJ1-2 | TRBD1 | TRBV19 | TGTGCCAGTATGGGACAGGGATGGGATGGCTACACCTTC | CASMGQGWDGYTF
many | TRBJ1-4 | TRBD1 | TRBV28 | TGTGCCAGCAGCCCTGCCCCCGGACAGGGTAGTCGGGAAAAACTGTTTTTT | CASSPAPGQGSREKLFF
NA | TRBJ2-7 | NA | TRBV28 | TGTGCCAGCAGTCCCGTGTGGGGGCTCAACTACGAGCAGTACTTC | CASSPVWGLNYEQYF
NA | TRBJ2-3 | NA | TRBV5-1 | TGCGCCAGCAGCCCCGGGACTACAGATACGCAGTATTTT | CASSPGTTDTQYF
NA | TRBJ2-3 | TRBD2 | TRBV7-9 | TGTGCCACCGGGAGGGTGAGCACAGATACGCAGTATTTT | CATGRVSTDTQYF
NA | TRBJ2-7 | NA | TRBV15 | TGTGCCACCAGCATAGGGACATATGACTACGAGCAGTACTTC | CATSIGTYDYEQYF
NA | TRBJ2-6 | NA | TRBV19 | TGTGCCAGTAGTGTACATGCAGGGGTTGCTACCCTTTCTGGGGCCAACGTCCTGACTTTC | CASSVHAGVATLSGANVLTF
NA | TRBJ1-2 | NA | TRBV6-5 | TGTGCCAGCAGTTACTCTAGACAGGCAGTCTATGGCTACACCTTC | CASSYSRQAVYGYTF
NA | TRBJ2-7 | TRBD1 | TRBV5-1 | TGCGCCAGTCGCTCCCTTCCAGGGGGAGCTAACTACGAGCAGTACTTC | CASRSLPGGANYEQYF
few | TRBJ2-1 | NA | TRBV10-1 | TGCGCCAGCTCCGGTGTCAGCTTAGGGGGTGAGCAGTTCTTC | CASSGVSLGGEQFF
NA | TRBJ2-1 | NA | TRBV11-2 | TGTGCCAGCAGTGCCTTTTCCGTGCGGGGATACAATGAGCAGTTCTTC | CASSAFSVRGYNEQFF
NA | TRBJ2-5 | NA | TRBV2 | TGTGCCAGCACGAGTCGGGAGACCCAGTACTTC | CASTSRETQYF
NA | TRBJ2-7 | TRBD2 | TRBV5-1 | TGCGCCAGCCAATTGGGGGAGGGTACTACCTACGAGCAGTACTTC | CASQLGEGTTYEQYF
NA | TRBJ2-7 | TRBD1 | TRBV18 | TGTGCCAGCTCTCTAGGACAGGGGGTCTCCTACGAGCAGTACTTC | CASSLGQGVSYEQYF
NA | TRBJ2-1 | NA | TRBV7-3 | TGTGCCAGCAGCTTAAGTGGGGGATCCGATGAGCAGTTCTTC | CASSLSGGSDEQFF
NA | TRBJ2-2 | TRBD2 | TRBV4-2 | TGTGCCAGCAGCCAAAATCAAGCGGGAGGTGCTAACACCGGGGAGCTGTTTTTT | CASSQNQAGGANTGELFF
NA | TRBJ2-1 | TRBD1 | TRBV12-5 | TGTGCTAGTGGTCCCCCGGACAGGATACGGAATGAGCAGTTCTTC | CASGPPDRIRNEQFF
NA | TRBJ2-1 | NA | TRBV6-6 | TGTGCCAGCAGTTTCTCTAGGGGGAGTCAGAATGAGCAGTTCTTC | CASSFSRGSQNEQFF
NA | TRBJ1-5 | NA | TRBV27 | TGTGCCAGCAGTTTAAGGGCAGGAGGGGTTAGCAATCAGCCCCAGCATTTT | CASSLRAGGVSNQPQHF
NA | TRBJ1-4 | NA | TRBV21-1 | TGTGCCGATCTACATTGGGGGGCGTATGAAAAACTGTTTTTT | CADLHWGAYEKLFF
few | TRBJ1-1 | TRBD1 | TRBV18 | TGTGCCAGCTCACAGACAGGGTTCCCCGAAGCTTTCTTT | CASSQTGFPEAFF
NA | TRBJ2-1 | TRBD2 | TRBV15 | TGTGCCACCAGCAGAGAGGGTCGTAGCGGGGGGGCCGATGAGCAGTTCTTC | CATSREGRSGGADEQFF
few | TRBJ2-7 | TRBD1 | TRBV18 | TGTGCCAGCTCACCAGGTACAGGGGGACTCTACGAGCAGTACTTC | CASSPGTGGLYEQYF
few | TRBJ1-1 | NA | TRBV2 | TGTGCCAGCAGGGGACTGATGAACACTGAAGCTTTCTTT | CASRGLMNTEAFF